Here is one TCR beta chain with its context. CDR3 size: 15 residues. These data belong to a study of T cell responses to AZD1222 COVID-19 vaccine. Produced via immunoSEQ multiplex PCR; TCRdb's table is partial and in-frame only. Counted here are approximately 150,000 clones, 80% to 95% occurring once; the ten biggest clones make up around 2.3%. This TCR was recovered from an adult in good health. The gene calls are TRBV21-1 and TRBJ1-2; TRBD1, the table's D call, was not compared with the DNA. TRBV21-1 is a pseudogene. The sample in question was peripheral blood, obtained on day 0 of AZD1222 vaccination. CDR3: CASSKWDRGVDGYTF. DNA of the CDR3: TGTGCCAGCAGCAAATGGGACAGGGGGGTCGATGGCTACACCTTC.